This TCR beta chain comes out of a study of CD8+CD57+ T cells in acquired aplastic anemia. Notes on the study in general: Found in both controls and patients were around 29 CD8+ CDR3 sequences.

With regard to this clonotype: What it recognizes is unknown.

TCR beta VDJ and CDR3 profiling used genomic DNA as template. Using its own MiXCR run on the reads, TCRdb lists one record per CDR3 protein. The table includes hundreds of thousands of distinct CDR3 sequences, around 68% detected once. The receptor comes from a human donor in good health, serving as a control. The sample consisted of sorted CD4+, CD8+, or CD8+CD57+ T cells (not recorded which) from PBMCs.

The CDR3 protein is CASSLDPQVVSQYF. In DNA form, the CDR3 reads TGTGCCAGCAGCTTAGATCCCCAGGTAGTCTCGCAGTATTTT. This sequence joins TRBV11-2 and TRBJ2-3, with D unresolved. Trimming removed 0 bases at V and 10 bases at J, with 14 bases between. The CDR3 spans 14 residues. CDR1 SGHAT and CDR2 FQNNGV come from the germline V gene.